What follows describes a single TCR beta chain. The antigen is undetermined. Different DNA sequences within this sample yield the same CDR3. These data originate in a study of shared clonotypes between healthy human individuals. Across the whole study: There were three CD4 naive, three CD4 memory, two CD8 naive and one CD8 memory plates per donor.

The germline V and J ends were trimmed by 0 bases and 2 bases, with 5 bases remaining between them. Germline V gene lookup returns CDR1 LNHNV and CDR2 YYDKDF (reference sequence). CDR3 length equals 13 residues. TCRdb keeps only in-frame clones here, not all; method: immunoSEQ multiplex PCR. The table has about 680,000 clones, just over 90% seen once. Study results and limitations: Non-shared clonotypes showed lower generation probabilities than clonotypes common to all four donors.

Naivety among CD8 cells was defined by CD45RO negativity and positive CCR7 selection, thereby excluding terminally differentiated effector memory CD45RA+ cells. Sequencing input: naive CD8+ T cells sorted from blood. The gene calls are TRBV15 and TRBJ2-7; D is uncertain. The TCR originated in a man aged 25-40 years in good health. The CDR3 sequence is CATSREPTYEQYF. CDR3 DNA: TGTGCCACCAGCAGAGAGCCGACCTACGAGCAGTACTTC.